The 32 T cell receptor beta chains reported below all come from one sample, sequenced in a study of OX40 agonist ivuxolimab in advanced cancers. Method: immunoSEQ multiplex PCR; TCRdb's copy keeps in-frame clones and lacks some. The profile shows around 15,000 clones, 85% to 90% of them singletons. The sequenced sample was CD4+ or CD8+ T cells sorted from blood, obtained in a trial of the OX40 agonist ivuxolimab. These receptors came from an adult with an advanced solid tumor such as melanoma, head and neck, liver or kidney cancer.

The chain uses TRBV27 and TRBJ1-2, with D possibly matching TRBD1 (6 bases). The CDR3 sequence is 13 residues long. V dropped 5 bases and J dropped 5 bases, with 12 bases sitting between them. The germline CDR1 and CDR2 sequences are MNHEY and SMNVEV (reference sequence). Here the CDR3 DNA reads TGTGCCAGCAGTGGGGGGCGTGGGTATGGCTACACCTTC. This sequence encodes CASSGGRGYGYTF.

The chain recombines TRBV11-3 with TRBJ1-2, with 7 nucleotides matching TRBD1. CDR3 length equals 19 residues. With V trimmed by 3 bases and J by 4 bases, 20 bases remained unmatched. Germline values: CDR1 SGHNT, CDR2 YENEEA. For the CDR3, the DNA is TGTGCCAGCAGCTTTGGGACAGATGGGATAGTGAGATGGGTCTATGGCTACACCTTC. It yields the protein CASSFGTDGIVRWVYGYTF.

The V call is TRBV19, the J call TRBJ1-1; D gene ambiguous. Germline values: CDR1 LNHDA, CDR2 SQIVND (reference sequence). V was clipped by 2 bases and J by 1 base, with 5 bases between them. This CDR3 spans 13 amino acids. CDR3 region: CASSITRNTEAFF. CDR3 nucleotide sequence: TGTGCCAGTAGTATAACGAGGAACACTGAAGCTTTCTTT.

The V gene is TRBV6-5, the J gene TRBJ1-4; possible D gene TRBD1, 6 bases. The CDR3 consists of 14 residues. Germline V lookup: CDR1 MNHEY, CDR2 SVGAGI. V lost 6 bases and J lost 3, with 11 bases in between. The CDR3 region has the DNA TGTGCCAGCAGCTACGGACAGTCTAATGAAAAACTGTTTTTT. It yields the protein CASSYGQSNEKLFF.

The chain has TRBV6-6 and TRBJ2-3, with D possibly being TRBD1 (6 bases). Germline values: CDR1 MNHNY, CDR2 SVGAGI (reference sequence). V lost 3 bases and J 8 bases, leaving 18 bases between the germline ends. The CDR3 is 15 amino acids. CDR3 in DNA: TGTGCCAGCAGTTATCTTCCCAGGGGTGATGGTACGCAGTATTTT. Translating gives CASSYLPRGDGTQYF.

The V gene is TRBV5-6, the J gene TRBJ2-7, with TRBD1 matching 10 bases. Trimming took 2 bases from V and 5 from J; bases not matched to a gene: 7. The germline V gene has CDR1 SGHDT and CDR2 YYEEEE. The CDR3 covers 15 residues. For the CDR3, the DNA is TGTGCCAGCAGCTTATCCGGGACAGGGGTACACGAGCAGTACTTC. It yields the protein CASSLSGTGVHEQYF.

V and J are TRBV13 and TRBJ2-5; TRBD2 matches at 10 bases. CDR3 length: 17 residues. V gave up 1 base and J gave up 0 bases; unmatched junction bases: 5. The germline V gene encodes CDR1 PRHDT and CDR2 FYEKMQ (reference sequence). The CDR3 region is CASSLESSGSHQETQYF. The CDR3, as DNA: TGTGCCAGCAGCTTAGAGTCTAGCGGGAGCCACCAAGAGACCCAGTACTTC.

This rearrangement joins TRBV5-6 to TRBJ1-1, with D perhaps matching TRBD1 (6 bases). Germline CDR1 is SGHDT and CDR2 is YYEEEE. This CDR3 is 15 amino acids long. The germline V and J ends were trimmed by 0 bases and 1 base, with 10 bases remaining between them. The CDR3 bases are TGTGCCAGCAGCTTGGTGGGGGGCACGAACACTGAAGCTTTCTTT. Protein: CASSLVGGTNTEAFF.

The V call is TRBV5-1, the J call TRBJ2-7, with TRBD2 identical over 11 bases. Germline V CDR1 and CDR2: SGHRS, YFSETQ. This CDR3 comprises 17 residues. V shed 5 bases and J 7 bases; nucleotides not matched to a gene: 17. CDR3 amino acids: CASRFAPLGLAAYEQYF. DNA of the CDR3: TGCGCCAGCAGGTTCGCTCCACTGGGACTAGCGGCGTATGAGCAGTACTTC.

This CDR3 is CASSVTSEQFF. The CDR3 nucleotides are TGTGCCAGCTCGGTAACTAGCGAGCAGTTCTTC. The chain combines TRBV13 with TRBJ2-1; tentative D call: TRBD2 (6 bases). V shed 8 bases and J shed 10 bases, with 12 bases lying between them. CDR3 size: 11 residues. Germline V gives CDR1 PRHDT, CDR2 FYEKMQ (reference sequence).

The chain links TRBV6-6 to TRBJ1-1; D may be TRBD1 (5 bases). This CDR3 is built from 14 residues. In germline, CDR1 is MNHNY, CDR2 SVGAGI (reference sequence). Trimming removed 4 bases from V and 1 base from J, with 10 bases in between. Here the CDR3 DNA reads TGTGCCAGCAGTTTGGGGGGGACGAACACTGAAGCTTTCTTT. Translating it yields CASSLGGTNTEAFF.

This clone was counted once. The CDR3 spells CASSYLTNLNTEAFF. DNA for the CDR3: TGTGCCAGCAGTTACCTGACCAACTTGAACACTGAAGCTTTCTTT. The chain couples TRBV6-5 to TRBJ1-1; no firm D call. The CDR3 covers 15 residues. Trimming cost V 2 bases and J 0 bases, with 10 bases left between them. CDR1 MNHEY and CDR2 SVGAGI come from the germline V gene.

This clone was seen once. V gene TRBV5-3 combines with J gene TRBJ2-4; maybe TRBD2 (5 bases). TRBV5-3 is annotated as an ORF whose role is uncertain. The CDR3 extends over 16 amino acids. Deletions cut 0 bases from V and 1 base from J, with 11 bases between. The CDR3 is CARSLARRRAKNIQYF. In DNA form, the CDR3 reads TGTGCCAGAAGCTTGGCGAGGCGGAGGGCCAAAAACATTCAGTACTTC.

The DNA of the CDR3 is TGTGCCTGGAGTGGAAGCACCGGGGAGCTGTTTTTT. Amino acids: CAWSGSTGELFF. V gene TRBV30 combines with J gene TRBJ2-2, with D unresolved. The CDR3 covers 12 residues. Germline V gives CDR1 GTSNPN, CDR2 SVGIG (reference sequence). V shed 1 base and J shed 4 bases, with 4 bases lying between them.

This rearrangement joins TRBV7-9 to TRBJ1-2; the match to TRBD1 covers 9 bases. The V and J ends lost 0 bases and 3 bases, in that order; junction bases with no gene match: 8. In germline, CDR1 is SEHNR, CDR2 FQNEAQ (reference sequence). The CDR3 spans 17 residues. For the CDR3, the DNA is TGTGCCAGCAGCTTAGCGGACAGGGGCGTCTTCCACTATGGCTACACCTTC. Its protein is CASSLADRGVFHYGYTF. Combining the CDR3 with reference TRBV7-9 and TRBJ1-2 gives the whole variable domain DTGVSQNPRHKITKRGQNVTFRCDPISEHNRLYWYRQTLGQGPEFLTYFQNEAQLEKSRLLSDRFSAERPKGSFSTLEIQRTEQGDSAMYLCASSLADRGVFHYGYTFGSGTRLTVV.

This clone was recorded once. The chain uses TRBV25-1 and TRBJ2-7; 7 bases map to TRBD2. The length of the CDR3 is 15 residues. The trim removed 6 bases at V and 3 bases at J, leaving 11 bases unmatched. The germline CDR1 and CDR2 sequences are MGHDK and SYGVNS. Here the CDR3 reads CASRGPSGAYYEQYF. The CDR3 nucleotides read TGTGCCAGCAGGGGGCCTAGCGGAGCCTACTACGAGCAGTACTTC.

The chain links TRBV6-5 to TRBJ2-5; 7 bases map to TRBD1. The CDR3 extends over 13 amino acids. Losses at the gene ends were 6 bases for V and 4 bases for J; bases not matched to a gene: 5. Germline-derived CDR1 and CDR2 are MNHEY and SVGAGI. This CDR3 reads CASSTQGVETQYF. The CDR3, as DNA: TGTGCCAGCAGCACCCAGGGGGTAGAGACCCAGTACTTC.

The chain joins TRBV4-1 to TRBJ2-1; the D gene is possibly TRBD2 (5 bases). The CDR3 sequence is 13 residues long. V dropped 4 bases and J dropped 5 bases, with 9 bases sitting between them. Germline assignment: CDR1 MGHRA and CDR2 YSYEKL. The CDR3 is CASSPSGNNEQFF. The CDR3 nucleotides are TGCGCCAGCAGCCCCAGCGGCAACAATGAGCAGTTCTTC.

This sequence joins TRBV27 and TRBJ1-5; TRBD1 might be the D (6 bases). This CDR3 is built from 13 residues. Germline V gives CDR1 MNHEY, CDR2 SMNVEV (reference sequence). V lost 8 bases and J 6 bases, leaving 14 bases between the germline ends. DNA of the CDR3: TGTGCCAGCGGCCACAGGGCTCGTCAGCCCCAGCATTTT. Protein: CASGHRARQPQHF.

The rearrangement links TRBV27 to TRBJ1-1, with 7 nucleotides matching TRBD1. The V and J ends lost 6 bases and 11 bases, in that order; junction bases with no gene match: 9. The length of the CDR3 is 12 residues. Germline V gives CDR1 MNHEY, CDR2 SMNVEV (reference sequence). The CDR3 nucleotides read TGTGCCAGCAGCCCCTTGACAGGGAGGGCTTTCTTT. This sequence encodes CASSPLTGRAFF.

CDR3 loop: CASRTGLALPGELFF. CDR3 in DNA: TGCGCCAGCAGAACGGGACTAGCGCTTCCCGGGGAGCTGTTTTTT. V is TRBV5-1 and J is TRBJ2-2; TRBD2 agrees at 10 bases. Germline CDR1 reads SGHRS; CDR2 reads YFSETQ. This CDR3 spans 15 amino acids. Trimming took 5 bases from V and 6 from J; bases not matched to a gene: 7.

The chain joins TRBV11-2 to TRBJ2-5; D unresolved. Trimming pared 6 bases from V and 5 bases from J, leaving 19 bases between. Germline CDR1 SGHAT, CDR2 FQNNGV. This CDR3 is built from 15 residues. The DNA of the CDR3 is TGTGCCAGCAGTCCTCCGGGCCCGATCCTGGAGACCCAGTACTTC. This sequence encodes CASSPPGPILETQYF.

The gene calls are TRBV7-9 and TRBJ2-1; TRBD2 agrees at 8 bases. J gave up 1 base and V 1 base, and 6 bases lay outside the gene matches. Germline V gene lookup returns CDR1 SEHNR and CDR2 FQNEAQ (reference sequence). The CDR3 consists of 17 residues. As DNA, the CDR3 is TGTGCCAGCAGCTTAGAGGGCGGGAGGAGTTCCTACAATGAGCAGTTCTTC. Translating it yields CASSLEGGRSSYNEQFF.

The chain carries TRBV7-6 and TRBJ1-4; 10 nucleotides match TRBD1. The CDR3 sequence is 15 residues long. Germline trimming cut 6 bases from V and 8 bases from J; bases unmatched to any gene: 9. Germline V lookup: CDR1 SGHVS, CDR2 FNYEAQ. The CDR3 bases are TGTGCCAGCAGACCAACCGGGACAGGGGACGAAAAACTGTTTTTT. Its translation: CASRPTGTGDEKLFF.

V and J are TRBV6-6 and TRBJ2-7; weak D call: TRBD1 (6 bases). V dropped 2 bases and J dropped 1 base, with 12 bases sitting between them. This CDR3 comprises 15 residues. Germline-derived CDR1 and CDR2 are MNHNY and SVGAGI (reference sequence). The CDR3 here is CASSYGAGESYEQYF. The CDR3 DNA sequence: TGTGCCAGCAGTTACGGGGCAGGGGAATCCTACGAGCAGTACTTC.

V and J are TRBV9 and TRBJ2-5, with D maybe TRBD2 (6 bases). Trimming left V 3 bases short and J 1 base short, with 13 bases between. The CDR3 has 15 amino acids. Germline lookup yields CDR1 SGDLS and CDR2 YYNGEE. The CDR3 reads CASSAPAGPQETQYF. In nucleotides, the CDR3 is TGTGCCAGCAGCGCCCCCGCGGGGCCCCAAGAGACCCAGTACTTC.

This clone has just one count. The genes are TRBV29-1 and TRBJ2-4; D perhaps matches TRBD1 (5 bases). The germline V and J ends were trimmed by 5 bases and 7 bases, with 9 bases remaining between them. The CDR3 totals 11 residues. Germline-derived CDR1 and CDR2 are SQVTM and ANQGSEA. CDR3 nucleotide sequence: TGCAGCGTTCATTGGGGCAACATTCAGTACTTC. As protein: CSVHWGNIQYF.

The rearrangement joins TRBV6-5 to TRBJ2-3; D assignment may be TRBD1 or TRBD2 (5 bases each). V dropped 0 bases and J dropped 2 bases, with 9 bases sitting between them. CDR1 is MNHEY, CDR2 SVGAGI, per germline. CDR3 length equals 15 residues. The CDR3 is CASSYSRGSTDTQYF. The CDR3 DNA follows: TGTGCCAGCAGTTACTCGAGGGGCTCCACAGATACGCAGTATTTT.

V is TRBV6-1 and J is TRBJ2-3; weak D call: TRBD2 (6 bases). The CDR3 extends over 17 amino acids. Trimming cost V 2 bases and J 0 bases, with 15 bases left between them. Germline CDR1 MNHNS, CDR2 SASEGT. The CDR3 reads CASSEYRGIPSTDTQYF. As DNA, the CDR3 is TGTGCCAGCAGTGAATATCGGGGGATCCCTAGCACAGATACGCAGTATTTT.

V and J are TRBV4-3 and TRBJ2-7, with D perhaps matching TRBD1 (6 bases). V lost 2 bases and J 5 bases, leaving 10 bases between the germline ends. The CDR3 is made up of 13 amino acids. Germline V gene lookup returns CDR1 LGHNA and CDR2 YSLEER. CDR3 in DNA: TGCGCCAGCAGCCAATCCAGGGGCCACGAGCAGTACTTC. Protein sequence: CASSQSRGHEQYF.

The J gene is TRBJ2-5, the V gene TRBV11-2; D not certain. Germline V CDR1 and CDR2: SGHAT, FQNNGV. The CDR3 has 11 residues. V lost 0 bases and J 12 bases, leaving 8 bases between the germline ends. CDR3 residues: CASSLDPVKYF. The CDR3 bases are TGTGCCAGCAGCTTAGACCCCGTAAAGTACTTC.

This chain joins TRBV7-9 and TRBJ2-7; 12 bases are shared with TRBD1. Germline values: CDR1 SEHNR, CDR2 FQNEAQ (reference sequence). V dropped 2 bases and J dropped 4; count of bases not matched to a gene: 3. CDR3 length: 15 amino acids. CDR3 in amino acids: CASSLWGQGAYEQYF. The CDR3 region has the DNA TGTGCCAGCAGCTTATGGGGACAGGGGGCTTACGAGCAGTACTTC.